The sequence of this TCR beta chain was determined in a study of cytomegalovirus exposure and HLA in healthy donors. Study-wide points: In a later analysis, at a false discovery rate of 0.05, 16,951 TCR beta sequences were associated with HLA alleles. Some V segments (TRBV6-2 and TRBV6-3 among them) were excluded as indistinguishable. CMV antigen specificity of a few CMV-associated chains was confirmed in vitro.

Germline V gene data show CDR1 as MGHRA and CDR2 as YSYEKL. With 1 base removed from V and 2 bases from J, the gap between germline ends came to 10 bases. The CDR3 runs to 15 residues. With respect to this clone: The antigen remains undetermined.

The PCR used 60 Vbeta and 13 Jbeta primers. Under the authors' procedure: Later, an analysis found tens of millions of unique TCR beta chains, and 10 million to 11 million of these were shared. Measured with immunoSEQ multiplex PCR; TCRdb has only the in-frame clones, and not every one. Clonal size and the V and J genes are those of that table, whereas D and trimming came from the DNA. The table has some 200,000 clones, 82% seen once. The receptor's source is a woman under 30 in good health and CMV-seronegative. The sequencing input was PBMCs. The chain is built from TRBV4-1 and TRBJ2-3; D remains ambiguous. CDR3 in amino acids: CASSQVPELTDTQYF. The DNA for the CDR3 is TGCGCCAGCAGCCAAGTGCCTGAACTCACAGATACGCAGTATTTT.